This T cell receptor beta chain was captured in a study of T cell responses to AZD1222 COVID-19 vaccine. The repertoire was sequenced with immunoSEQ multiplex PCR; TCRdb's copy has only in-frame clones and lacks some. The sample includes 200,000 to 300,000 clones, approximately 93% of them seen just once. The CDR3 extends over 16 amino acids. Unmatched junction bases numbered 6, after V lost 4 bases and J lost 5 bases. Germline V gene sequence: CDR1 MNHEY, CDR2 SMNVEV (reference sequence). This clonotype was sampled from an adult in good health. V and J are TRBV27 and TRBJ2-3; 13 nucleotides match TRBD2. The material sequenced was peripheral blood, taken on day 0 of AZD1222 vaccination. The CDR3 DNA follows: TGTGCCAGCAGTTCACTAGCGGGGGGGCCGAAAGATACGCAGTATTTT. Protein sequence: CASSSLAGGPKDTQYF.